The 25 T cell receptor beta chains below were found in one sample sequenced in a study of CD8 T cells in ankylosing spondylitis. Whole-study results and caveats: Ankylosing spondylitis blood appeared to carry a characteristic TCR beta motif of roughly eight highly homologous variants.

These TCRs are of unknown antigen specificity. One entry per CDR3 protein results from TCRdb running MiXCR on the 5' RACE reads. The sample consists of 350,000 to 450,000 distinct CDR3 sequences, roughly a quarter of them appearing once. Material for sequencing was blood, either unsorted or a sorted T cell fraction (not recorded which). Receptors originate from a male donor with ankylosing spondylitis.

The gene calls are TRBV11-2 and TRBJ2-1, with TRBD2 matching over 10 bases. CDR1 is SGHAT, CDR2 FQNNGV, per germline. The CDR3 runs to 15 residues. The junction had 6 bases not matched to a gene; V was cut back by 1 base and J by 9 bases. Here the CDR3 DNA reads TGTGCCAGCAGCTTAGGTGCCAGCGGGAGGGTTGAGCAGTTCTTC. It specifies CASSLGASGRVEQFF.

V and J are TRBV4-1 and TRBJ2-2; no reliable D call. CDR1 is MGHRA and CDR2 is YSYEKL in the germline V gene. The CDR3 covers 14 residues. Trimming cost V 6 bases and J 0 bases, with 8 bases left between them. CDR3 loop: CASREWTNTGELFF. CDR3 nucleotide sequence: TGCGCCAGCAGGGAATGGACGAACACCGGGGAGCTGTTTTTT.

This clonotype appeared a few times. V and J are TRBV7-9 and TRBJ2-5; 9 bases are a match to TRBD2. Germline lookup yields CDR1 SEHNR and CDR2 FQNEAQ (reference sequence). Losses at the gene ends were 2 bases for V and 1 base for J; bases not matched to a gene: 8. The CDR3 is 17 residues long. CDR3 nucleotides: TGTGCCAGCAGCTTAAGGCCTAGCGGGACTACCCAAGAGACCCAGTACTTC. The encoded protein is CASSLRPSGTTQETQYF. The variable domain in full, with the rest retrieved from reference TRBV7-9 and TRBJ2-5, is DTGVSQNPRHKITKRGQNVTFRCDPISEHNRLYWYRQTLGQGPEFLTYFQNEAQLEKSRLLSDRFSAERPKGSFSTLEIQRTEQGDSAMYLCASSLRPSGTTQETQYFGPGTRLLVL.

V is TRBV5-1 and J is TRBJ2-3; D call uncertain. Germline values: CDR1 SGHRS, CDR2 YFSETQ. Trimming cost V 5 bases and J 2 bases, with 12 bases left between them. The CDR3 totals 14 residues. CDR3 in amino acids: CASRRKADTDTQYF. Here the CDR3 DNA reads TGCGCCAGCAGACGGAAGGCCGACACAGATACGCAGTATTTT. The variable domain in full, with the rest retrieved from reference TRBV5-1 and TRBJ2-3, is KAGVTQTPRYLIKTRGQQVTLSCSPISGHRSVSWYQQTPGQGLQFLFEYFSETQRNKGNFPGRFSGRQFSNSRSEMNVSTLELGDSALYLCASRRKADTDTQYFGPGTRLTVL.

This clonotype was detected only a few times. The chain links TRBV12-3 or TRBV12-4 to TRBJ2-1, with TRBD1 matching 10 bases. This CDR3 is 18 amino acids long. Unmatched junction bases numbered 15, after V lost 8 bases and J lost 2 bases. CDR3 amino acids: CASVKGQGDYRPYNEQFF. As DNA, the CDR3 is TGTGCCAGCGTCAAAGGACAGGGGGATTATAGGCCCTACAATGAGCAGTTCTTC.

This clonotype has just a few counts. The gene calls are TRBV4-2 and TRBJ1-5; D unclear. CDR1 and CDR2 from the germline V gene are LGHNA and YNFKEQ. The CDR3 totals 16 residues. The V end lost 4 bases, the J end lost 2 bases, and 15 bases lay between the germline ends. CDR3 nucleotides: TGTGCCAGCAGCCCACTCTCAGGTCGAGGCAATCAGCCCCAGCATTTT. This encodes CASSPLSGRGNQPQHF.

CDR3 amino acids: CATSSGGAYNSPLHF. The CDR3 DNA is TGTGCCACCAGCAGTGGGGGGGCCTATAATTCACCCCTCCACTTT. The chain uses TRBV15 and TRBJ1-6, with D tentatively TRBD1 (5 bases). V was clipped by 3 bases and J by 2 bases, with 8 bases between them. The CDR3 is 15 residues long. The germline CDR1 and CDR2 sequences are LNHNV and YYDKDF (reference sequence).

The chain employs TRBV10-3 and TRBJ2-7; 14 positions agree with TRBD2. CDR1 and CDR2 from the germline V gene are ENHRY and SYGVKD. J was trimmed by 0 bases and V by 10 bases; bases with no gene match: 11. The CDR3 totals 17 residues. In DNA, the CDR3 is TGTGCCACCCGACTAGCGGGAGGGAGAGGGGGCTCCTACGAGCAGTACTTC. Amino acid sequence: CATRLAGGRGGSYEQYF.

This chain joins TRBV24-1 and TRBJ2-7; maybe TRBD1 (5 bases). The V gene lost 9 bases and the J gene lost 5 bases, with 16 bases spanning the gap. The CDR3 totals 13 residues. Germline V CDR1 and CDR2: KGHDR, SFDVKD. The CDR3 coding sequence is TGTGCCACCGGAAGGGGTACCCCCGACGAGCAGTACGTC. Translated: CATGRGTPDEQYV.

The genes are TRBV5-6 and TRBJ1-1; D unresolved. The CDR3 is 15 amino acids. Germline CDR1 and CDR2: SGHDT and YYEEEE. V shed 0 bases and J shed 0 bases, with 9 bases lying between them. CDR3 sequence (DNA): TGTGCCAGCAGCTTGGTGAGCATAATGAACACTGAAGCTTTCTTT. Translated: CASSLVSIMNTEAFF.

The rearrangement joins TRBV5-6 to TRBJ2-7; D unclear. Trimming removed 1 base from V and 8 bases from J, with 16 bases in between. Per the germline V gene, CDR1 is SGHDT and CDR2 is YYEEEE. The CDR3 totals 14 residues. The CDR3 region has the DNA TGTGCCAGCAGCTTGAAATCAACCTATCCCCAGCAGTACTTC. Protein product: CASSLKSTYPQQYF.

The chain combines TRBV5-1 with TRBJ2-7; 8 bases match TRBD1. Trimming removed 4 bases from V and 7 bases from J; junction bases left unmatched: 7. CDR3 length: 13 residues. The V gene's germline CDR1 is SGHRS and CDR2 YFSETQ. The CDR3 spells CASSKGTGGEQYV. Here the CDR3 DNA reads TGCGCCAGCAGCAAGGGGACAGGCGGTGAGCAGTACGTC.

This clonotype was seen more than once but under ten times. The J gene is TRBJ1-2, the V gene TRBV5-1; D not resolved. V lost 0 bases, J lost 3 bases, and 12 bases lay in between. CDR3 size: 15 residues. Germline-derived CDR1 and CDR2 are SGHRS and YFSETQ. The CDR3 nucleotides are TGCGCCAGCAGCTTGGACAGCCTCCGATACTATGGCTACACCTTC. The encoded protein is CASSLDSLRYYGYTF.

The chain uses TRBV20-1 and TRBJ2-1; D possibly uses TRBD1 or TRBD2 (5 bases each). The CDR3 is 16 residues long. CDR1 is DFQATT and CDR2 is SNEGSKA in the germline V gene (reference sequence). V was trimmed by 6 bases and J by 4 bases, leaving 22 bases between them. CDR3 DNA: TGCAGTGCACAACCCGGGACCACCTACCGATACAATGAGCAGTTCTTC. Protein product: CSAQPGTTYRYNEQFF.

In this sample, this clonotype turned up a few times. The chain couples TRBV29-1 to TRBJ2-5; D unresolved. This CDR3 contains 13 residues. Between the trimmed V and J ends, which lost 5 bases and 5 bases, there was a span of 15 bases. The V gene's germline CDR1 is SQVTM and CDR2 ANQGSEA. CDR3 sequence reads: CSVRAAMRETQYF. The CDR3 DNA reads TGCAGCGTTCGGGCAGCCATGAGGGAGACCCAGTACTTC.

The chain couples TRBV5-1 to TRBJ2-7, with D hard to call. Looked up from germline, CDR1 is SGHRS and CDR2 is YFSETQ. This CDR3 comprises 15 residues. The ends were cut back, 4 bases at V and 3 bases at J, with 17 bases in the middle. Here the CDR3 reads CASSGDSSRVYEQYF. CDR3 bases: TGCGCCAGCAGCGGAGATAGCTCCCGGGTCTACGAGCAGTACTTC.

V and J are TRBV6-1 and TRBJ1-5, with D unclear. Germline V gives CDR1 MNHNS, CDR2 SASEGT. CDR3 length: 15 amino acids. Trimming removed 6 bases at V and 1 base at J, with 13 bases between. The CDR3 here is CASRPGRRSNQPQHF. Written as DNA, the CDR3 is TGTGCCAGCAGACCCGGGAGAAGGAGCAATCAGCCCCAGCATTTT.

The chain combines TRBV7-9 with TRBJ2-5; 7 nucleotides align to TRBD1. Trimming at V came to 2 bases and at J to 13 bases, leaving 7 bases not matched to a gene. CDR3 length: 12 amino acids. Germline CDR1 reads SEHNR; CDR2 reads FQNEAQ (reference sequence). DNA of the CDR3: TGTGCCAGCAGCTTACCGACAGGGCGCGGGTACTTC. This encodes CASSLPTGRGYF.

This chain uses TRBV12-3 or TRBV12-4 with TRBJ2-5, with 10 bases that match TRBD2. The V and J ends lost 2 bases and 2 bases, in that order; junction bases with no gene match: 11. This CDR3 region has 18 residues. The CDR3 bases are TGTGCCAGCAGTTTACGGTTCGAACTAGCGGGATCTCAAGAGACCCAGTACTTC. Amino acid sequence: CASSLRFELAGSQETQYF.

This clonotype has a handful of counts. This chain connects TRBV27 to TRBJ2-2; D gene unclear. V gave up 5 bases and J gave up 6 bases, with 16 bases separating them. The CDR3 runs 15 residues. Germline V lookup: CDR1 MNHEY, CDR2 SMNVEV (reference sequence). This chain's CDR3 is CASSVSPLRAGELFF. CDR3 in DNA: TGTGCCAGCAGTGTGTCCCCACTACGGGCCGGGGAGCTGTTTTTT.

This clonotype has just a few counts. This chain links TRBV6-6 with TRBJ1-2; tentative D call: TRBD1 (6 bases). This CDR3 is built from 12 residues. Trimming stripped 7 bases from V and 7 bases from J, with 13 bases between. Germline lookup yields CDR1 MNHNY and CDR2 SVGAGI (reference sequence). The CDR3 nucleotides are TGTGCCAGCATCGGGGCAGGGGTTGGCTACACCTTC. Protein sequence: CASIGAGVGYTF.

This clonotype was recorded at least ten times. CDR3 in DNA: TGTGCCACCAGTGAAACAAGACAGGGTCGGGTGGATGAGCAGTTCTTC. Its translation: CATSETRQGRVDEQFF. The chain employs TRBV24-1 and TRBJ2-1; 7 nucleotides match TRBD1. The CDR3 consists of 16 residues. V was clipped by 4 bases and J by 8 bases; unmatched bases: 13. Germline V gene sequence: CDR1 KGHDR, CDR2 SFDVKD.

V usage is TRBV15 and J usage is TRBJ2-7, with a possible D match to TRBD2 (6 bases). V lost 0 bases, J lost 3 bases, and 12 bases lay in between. The germline V gene has CDR1 LNHNV and CDR2 YYDKDF (reference sequence). The CDR3 length is 15 residues. CDR3 in amino acids: CATSRDRGSLYEQYF. The CDR3, as DNA: TGTGCCACCAGCAGAGATCGGGGGTCTCTCTACGAGCAGTACTTC.

The chain recombines TRBV29-1 with TRBJ1-3; D uncertain. V lost 3 bases and J lost 0, with 9 bases in between. Germline lookup yields CDR1 SQVTM and CDR2 ANQGSEA. The CDR3 covers 14 residues. The CDR3 DNA follows: TGCAGCGTTGAGGACGGAAGCTCTGGAAACACCATATATTTT. Protein: CSVEDGSSGNTIYF.

This clonotype was seen more than once but under ten times. The V call is TRBV30, the J call TRBJ2-7; TRBD2 agrees at 10 bases. V trimming: 4 bases; J trimming: 1 base; junction bases outside the gene matches: 4. The CDR3 spans 14 residues. Germline CDR1 is GTSNPN and CDR2 is SVGIG (reference sequence). CDR3 DNA: TGTGCCTGGACTAGCGGGAGTTGGTCCTACGAGCAGTACTTC. Its protein is CAWTSGSWSYEQYF.